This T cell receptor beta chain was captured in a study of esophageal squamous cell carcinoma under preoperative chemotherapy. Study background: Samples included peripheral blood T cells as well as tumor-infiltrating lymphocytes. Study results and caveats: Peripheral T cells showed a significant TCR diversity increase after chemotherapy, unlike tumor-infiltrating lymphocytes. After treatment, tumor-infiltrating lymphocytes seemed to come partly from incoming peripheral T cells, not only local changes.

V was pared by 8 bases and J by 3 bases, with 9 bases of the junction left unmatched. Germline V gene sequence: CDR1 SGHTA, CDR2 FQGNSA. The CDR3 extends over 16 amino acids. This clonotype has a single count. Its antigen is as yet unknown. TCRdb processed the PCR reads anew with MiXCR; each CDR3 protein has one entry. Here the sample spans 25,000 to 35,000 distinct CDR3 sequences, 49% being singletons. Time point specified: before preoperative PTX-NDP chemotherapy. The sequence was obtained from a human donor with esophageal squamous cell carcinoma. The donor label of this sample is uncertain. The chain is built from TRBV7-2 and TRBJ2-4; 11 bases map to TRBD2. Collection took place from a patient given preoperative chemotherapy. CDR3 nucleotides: TGTGCCAGCGGGGTAGCGGGGGGGGGGGACAAAAACATTCAGTACTTC. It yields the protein CASGVAGGGDKNIQYF.